Below, 3 T cell receptor beta chains from the same sample are listed, as sequenced in a study of blood T cell repertoires in COVID-19. Clones were sequenced by immunoSEQ multiplex PCR, and TCRdb holds only the in-frame ones, with some missing. The sample gives about 310,000 clones, about nine tenths of which show up once; roughly 2% is in the top ten. The specimen was peripheral blood. Receptors originate from a man in his late teens or twenties with active or convalescent COVID-19.

V gene TRBV9 combines with J gene TRBJ2-5; the match to TRBD1 covers 7 bases. The germline CDR1 and CDR2 sequences are SGDLS and YYNGEE. V gave up 0 bases and J gave up 5 bases; unmatched junction bases: 7. The CDR3 spans 15 residues. CDR3 protein: CASSVGAGGTETQYF. The CDR3, as DNA: TGTGCCAGCAGCGTAGGGGCAGGGGGAACGGAGACCCAGTACTTC.

The chain carries TRBV29-1 and TRBJ1-2; a possible D gene is TRBD1 (5 bases). Germline loops: CDR1 SQVTM, CDR2 ANQGSEA. This CDR3 contains 14 residues. V dropped 6 bases and J dropped 5 bases, with 19 bases sitting between them. The CDR3 reads CSVLKGPGKYGYTF. The CDR3 DNA reads as TGCAGCGTCTTAAAGGGGCCAGGAAAGTATGGCTACACCTTC.

The genes are TRBV10-1 and TRBJ1-2; 8 nucleotides agree with TRBD1. Germline V CDR1 and CDR2: WNHNN, SYGVQD (reference sequence). Trimming took 3 bases from V and 7 from J; bases not matched to a gene: 10. CDR3 length: 15 amino acids. The CDR3 DNA sequence: TGCGCCAGCAGTGACACAGGGACAGGCGAAGGTGGCTACACCTTC. As protein: CASSDTGTGEGGYTF.